The clone carrying this T cell receptor (beta chain) was observed a few times. The antigen is unknown. These data come from a study of cytomegalovirus exposure and HLA in healthy donors. Study results and caveats: Highly shared variants forming one cluster were likely a sequencing artifact. Relative to the approximately 670-donor mean, N-insertions were reportedly fewer in an Asian-associated ancestry cluster in a later analysis. Accurate predictions that matched the HLA-A and HLA-B alleles of most subjects were reportedly made from TCR beta sequences. TRBV6-2, TRBV6-3 and other indistinguishable V segments were excluded.

The PCR used 60 Vbeta and 13 Jbeta primers. Sequencing was performed with immunoSEQ multiplex PCR; in TCRdb, only in-frame clones are kept and a portion is missing. Of approximately 250,000 clones listed, around 80% are singletons. V gave up 1 base and J gave up 5 bases, with 11 bases separating them. Germline V gene sequence: CDR1 KGHSH, CDR2 LQKENI. This CDR3 is built from 15 residues. Sequenced input: PBMCs. The source is a boy under 18 in good health and CMV-seronegative. This chain joins TRBV18 and TRBJ2-2; D may be TRBD1 (6 bases). The CDR3: CASSPLQGRTGELFF. CDR3 nucleotide sequence: TGTGCCAGCTCACCACTACAGGGTCGGACCGGGGAGCTGTTTTTT.